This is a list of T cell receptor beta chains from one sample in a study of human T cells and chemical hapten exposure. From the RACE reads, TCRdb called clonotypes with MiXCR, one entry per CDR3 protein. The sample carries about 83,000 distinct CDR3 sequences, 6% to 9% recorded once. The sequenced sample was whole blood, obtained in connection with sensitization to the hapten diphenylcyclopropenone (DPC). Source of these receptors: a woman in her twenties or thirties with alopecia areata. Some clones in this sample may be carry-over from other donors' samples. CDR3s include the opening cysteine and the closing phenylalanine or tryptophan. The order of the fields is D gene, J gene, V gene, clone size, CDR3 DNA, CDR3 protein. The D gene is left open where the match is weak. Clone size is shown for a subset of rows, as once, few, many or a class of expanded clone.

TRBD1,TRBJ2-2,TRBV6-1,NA,TGTGCCAGCAGTGATGGACAGGGGGCGAACACCGGGGAGCTGTTTTTT,CASSDGQGANTGELFF
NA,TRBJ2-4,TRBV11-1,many,TGTGCCAGCAGCTTAGACAGGGACAAAAACATTCAGTACTTC,CASSLDRDKNIQYF
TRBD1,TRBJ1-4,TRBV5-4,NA,TGTGCCAGCAGGAATACAGGGGCTAATGAAAAACTGTTTTTT,CASRNTGANEKLFF
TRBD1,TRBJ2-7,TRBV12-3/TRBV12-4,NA,TGTGCCAGCAGTTTCGGGACAGGGGGTTTAGAGCAGTACTTC,CASSFGTGGLEQYF
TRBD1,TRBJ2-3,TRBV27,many,TGTGCCAGCAGTTTATTGGGACAGGGACCAGATACGCAGTATTTT,CASSLLGQGPDTQYF
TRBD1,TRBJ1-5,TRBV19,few,TGTGCCAGTAGTACTGGGACAGTGGTTAATCAGCCCCAGCATTTT,CASSTGTVVNQPQHF
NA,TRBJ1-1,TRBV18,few,TGTGCCAGCTCACCGGGGGCCTCGCCTAAAGCTTTCTTT,CASSPGASPKAFF
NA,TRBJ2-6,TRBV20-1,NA,TGCAGTGCTTTCCGGGATAGGGCCAACGTCCTGACTTTC,CSAFRDRANVLTF
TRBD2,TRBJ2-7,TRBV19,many,TGTGCCAGTAGTACGAGACTAGCGGGGGGCTACTACGAGCAGTACTTC,CASSTRLAGGYYEQYF
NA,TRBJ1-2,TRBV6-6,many,TGTGCCAGCAGTTACTCGATGTCCCGACAGGATGGCTACACCTTC,CASSYSMSRQDGYTF
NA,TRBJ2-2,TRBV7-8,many,TGTGCCAGCAGCAGAAACACCGGGGAGCTGTTTTTT,CASSRNTGELFF